These 26 T cell receptor beta chains originate from one sample sequenced in a study of cytomegalovirus exposure and HLA in healthy donors. Repertoires were generated with immunoSEQ multiplex PCR, while TCRdb's copy carries only in-frame clones and drops some. The profile shows 100,000 to 150,000 clones, roughly 90% of them singletons. Sequenced material: PBMCs. The receptors come from a woman between 18 and 29 years old in good health and CMV-seronegative.

V usage is TRBV10-1 and J usage is TRBJ2-2; 7 bases are a match to TRBD2. The CDR3 covers 15 residues. Germline V gene data show CDR1 as WNHNN and CDR2 as SYGVQD (reference sequence). V lost 3 bases to trimming and J lost 6 bases; unmatched junction nucleotides: 7. The CDR3: CASSETSEVAGELFF. The CDR3, as DNA: TGCGCCAGCAGTGAAACTAGCGAAGTCGCCGGGGAGCTGTTTTTT.

The chain is built from TRBV7-9 and TRBJ2-6; 8 bases are a match to TRBD1. V was pared by 2 bases and J by 0 bases, with 9 bases of the junction left unmatched. The CDR3 runs 19 residues. The V gene's germline CDR1 is SEHNR and CDR2 FQNEAQ (reference sequence). The CDR3 nucleotides read TGTGCCAGCAGCTTAATTAGACGGGACAGGAACTCTGGGGCCAACGTCCTGACTTTC. As protein: CASSLIRRDRNSGANVLTF.

CDR3 region: CASSLAGLEDTQYF. Written as DNA, the CDR3 is TGCGCCAGCAGCTTGGCGGGACTAGAGGATACGCAGTATTTT. The chain links TRBV5-1 to TRBJ2-3; 8 bases align to TRBD2. The CDR3 has 14 amino acids. Trimming at V came to 0 bases and at J to 6 bases, leaving 3 bases not matched to a gene. Germline V gene lookup returns CDR1 SGHRS and CDR2 YFSETQ.

The chain recombines TRBV7-6 with TRBJ2-1, with D hard to call. The germline V and J ends were trimmed by 3 bases and 1 base, with 7 bases remaining between them. Per the germline V gene, CDR1 is SGHVS and CDR2 is FNYEAQ. The CDR3 is made up of 14 amino acids. The CDR3 sequence: CASSFGASYNEQFF. As DNA, the CDR3 is TGTGCCAGCAGCTTTGGAGCGTCCTACAATGAGCAGTTCTTC.

The rearrangement links TRBV16 to TRBJ1-5; a possible D gene is TRBD1 (5 bases). Germline V lookup: CDR1 KGHSY, CDR2 FQNENV. This CDR3 is built from 16 residues. V gave up 3 bases and J gave up 6 bases, with 18 bases separating them. CDR3 sequence reads: CASSHQMDQGSQPQHF. The CDR3 bases are TGTGCCAGCAGCCACCAAATGGATCAGGGAAGTCAGCCCCAGCATTTT.

A single count supports this clone. The chain recombines TRBV10-3 with TRBJ2-7; D not certain. Germline V gives CDR1 ENHRY, CDR2 SYGVKD. Trimming pared 0 bases from V and 0 bases from J, leaving 9 bases between. The CDR3 extends over 15 amino acids. The chain's CDR3 is CAISESELSSYEQYF. As DNA, the CDR3 is TGTGCCATCAGTGAGTCGGAGTTGAGCTCCTACGAGCAGTACTTC.

This rearrangement joins TRBV19 to TRBJ2-2; tentatively, D is TRBD2 (6 bases). The CDR3 covers 14 residues. V was cut by 7 bases and J by 2 bases, with 11 bases left in between. Germline V CDR1 and CDR2: LNHDA, SQIVND (reference sequence). CDR3 DNA sequence: TGTGCCAGTAAGAGTAGCGGTAACACCGGGGAGCTGTTTTTT. Its translation: CASKSSGNTGELFF.

This clone appeared a single time. The genes are TRBV6-1 and TRBJ2-7, with D possibly TRBD2 on 5 matching bases. Trimming pared 6 bases from V and 2 bases from J, leaving 11 bases between. CDR3 size: 13 residues. Per germline, CDR1 MNHNS and CDR2 SASEGT. CDR3 in amino acids: CASSLRDAYEQYF. CDR3 DNA: TGTGCCAGCAGCCTCCGGGATGCCTACGAGCAGTACTTC.

V is TRBV19 and J is TRBJ1-1, with 7 positions matching TRBD1. The ends lost 6 bases at V and 2 bases at J; junction bases unmatched: 30. CDR1 and CDR2 (germline): LNHDA, SQIVND (reference sequence). The length of the CDR3 is 22 residues. CDR3 DNA sequence: TGTGCCAGTAGACCGACAGTTGACAGGGCATACATGGGGCGGTTGGTTAACACTGAAGCTTTCTTT. This sequence encodes CASRPTVDRAYMGRLVNTEAFF.

J is TRBJ1-2 and V is TRBV28; 10 nucleotides agree with TRBD1. From germline, CDR1 is MDHEN and CDR2 SYDVKM. CDR3 size: 14 residues. Losses at the gene ends were 2 bases for V and 6 bases for J; bases not matched to a gene: 3. The DNA for the CDR3 is TGTGCCAGCAGTTTAGGACAGGGGGTGCATGGCTACACCTTC. Its translation: CASSLGQGVHGYTF.

This clone was observed a single time. V usage is TRBV7-2 and J usage is TRBJ2-1; TRBD2 is a possible D gene (6 bases). The ends were cut back, 1 base at V and 15 bases at J, with 16 bases in the middle. The germline CDR1 and CDR2 sequences are SGHTA and FQGNSA. The CDR3 contains 13 residues. In DNA form, the CDR3 reads TGTGCCAGCAGCTTAGTCCAGACTAGAGGATCGTTCTTC. Protein: CASSLVQTRGSFF.

The chain carries TRBV19 and TRBJ1-2; TRBD1 matches 8 bases. CDR3 length: 16 residues. V lost 3 bases to trimming and J lost 4 bases; unmatched junction nucleotides: 10. Per germline, CDR1 LNHDA and CDR2 SQIVND (reference sequence). In DNA, the CDR3 is TGTGCCAGTAGTATCGGGGCCGGACAGGGTCTCTATGGCTACACCTTC. It codes for CASSIGAGQGLYGYTF. The variable domain in full, completed from reference TRBV19 and TRBJ1-2, reads DGGITQSPKYLFRKEGQNVTLSCEQNLNHDAMYWYRQDPGQGLRLIYYSQIVNDFQKGDIAEGYSVSREKKESFPLTVTSAQKNPTAFYLCASSIGAGQGLYGYTFGSGTRLTVV.

The gene calls are TRBV5-1 and TRBJ2-1, with TRBD2 matching 8 bases. CDR1 is SGHRS and CDR2 is YFSETQ in the germline V gene. The trim removed 5 bases at V and 5 bases at J, leaving 6 bases unmatched. There are 14 residues in the CDR3. The CDR3 loop reads CASSEGGRHNEQFF. The CDR3 region has the DNA TGCGCCAGCAGTGAAGGCGGGAGGCACAATGAGCAGTTCTTC. The full variable domain, in which reference TRBV5-1 and TRBJ2-1 provide the parts outside the CDR3, is KAGVTQTPRYLIKTRGQQVTLSCSPISGHRSVSWYQQTPGQGLQFLFEYFSETQRNKGNFPGRFSGRQFSNSRSEMNVSTLELGDSALYLCASSEGGRHNEQFFGPGTRLTVL.

This clone was picked up one time. The gene calls are TRBV6-5 and TRBJ1-2; 10 bases match TRBD1. This CDR3 comprises 16 residues. The V gene end was trimmed by 2 bases and the J gene end by 7 bases; junction bases not matched to a gene: 10. Germline-derived CDR1 and CDR2 are MNHEY and SVGAGI. CDR3 coding DNA: TGTGCCAGCAGTTACGCGCTCCGGGACAGGGGACGTGGCTACACCTTC. This translates into CASSYALRDRGRGYTF.

The chain is built from TRBV4-2 and TRBJ2-2; 8 bases match TRBD2. CDR1 is LGHNA and CDR2 is YNFKEQ in the germline V gene. With 0 bases clipped from V and 7 bases from J, the junction kept 7 bases outside the gene matches. The length of the CDR3 is 16 residues. The DNA of the CDR3 is TGTGCCAGCAGCCAAGACCCGGGAGGGCCAATCGGGGAGCTGTTTTTT. It specifies CASSQDPGGPIGELFF.

The chain links TRBV10-2 to TRBJ1-4; 10 nucleotides match TRBD1. The CDR3 runs to 13 residues. The germline gives CDR1 WSHSY, CDR2 SAAADI. The trim removed 7 bases at V and 5 bases at J, leaving 1 base unmatched. The CDR3 sequence is CASTGQGNEKLFF. CDR3 nucleotide sequence: TGCGCCAGCACGGGACAGGGGAATGAAAAACTGTTTTTT.

This sequence joins TRBV30 and TRBJ1-1; D remains unclear. This CDR3 has 13 residues. Germline CDR1 and CDR2: GTSNPN and SVGIG (reference sequence). V lost 3 bases and J lost 1, with 9 bases in between. CDR3: CAWSLVRNTEAFF. The CDR3, as DNA: TGTGCCTGGAGCCTAGTTCGGAACACTGAAGCTTTCTTT.

The CDR3 DNA sequence: TGTGCCAGCAGCTTAACGTTCTCACTCGGCAAAAACATTCAGTACTTC. Its translation: CASSLTFSLGKNIQYF. This chain connects TRBV7-8 to TRBJ2-4; no definite D call. V shed 2 bases and J shed 3 bases, with 14 bases lying between them. From germline, CDR1 is SGHVS and CDR2 FQNEAQ. The CDR3 contains 16 residues.

CDR3 bases: TGTGCCAGCAGCTCCCACCTGACAGAGAACTATGGCTACACCTTC. Encoded protein: CASSSHLTENYGYTF. The chain uses TRBV5-5 and TRBJ1-2; possible D gene TRBD1, 5 bases. V lost 3 bases and J 2 bases, leaving 14 bases between the germline ends. The CDR3 consists of 15 residues. CDR1 SGHKS and CDR2 YYEKEE come from the germline V gene (reference sequence).

The chain recombines TRBV30 with TRBJ2-1; TRBD2 aligns across 11 bases. This CDR3 has 15 residues. Germline V gene lookup returns CDR1 GTSNPN and CDR2 SVGIG (reference sequence). V shed 2 bases and J 7 bases; nucleotides not matched to a gene: 7. CDR3 protein: CAWSYYSGRDNEQFF. CDR3 DNA: TGTGCCTGGAGTTACTATAGCGGGAGGGATAATGAGCAGTTCTTC.

This chain uses TRBV7-8 with TRBJ2-1; 11 bases map to TRBD2. Germline CDR1 is SGHVS and CDR2 is FQNEAQ. V lost 2 bases, J lost 3 bases, and 0 bases stayed unmatched. This CDR3 is built from 15 residues. In nucleotides, the CDR3 is TGTGCCAGCAGCTTACTAGCGGGAGGCTACAATGAGCAGTTCTTC. Translated: CASSLLAGGYNEQFF.

The chain is built from TRBV15 and TRBJ2-5; 7 bases fit TRBD1. V was pared by 5 bases and J by 7 bases, with 13 bases of the junction left unmatched. The V gene's germline CDR1 is LNHNV and CDR2 YYDKDF (reference sequence). The CDR3 is 15 residues long. The CDR3 loop is CATSGGAGGRGTQYF. The CDR3 coding sequence is TGTGCCACCAGCGGCGGAGCAGGGGGACGTGGGACCCAGTACTTC.

The chain uses TRBV27 and TRBJ2-7; 7 bases are a match to TRBD2. This CDR3 has 11 residues. The junction had 8 bases not matched to a gene; V was cut back by 7 bases and J by 11 bases. CDR1 and CDR2 (germline): MNHEY, SMNVEV (reference sequence). The CDR3 reads CASTLGRGEYF. The CDR3 DNA follows: TGTGCCAGCACGCTAGGGAGGGGAGAGTACTTC.

The chain carries TRBV27 and TRBJ1-1, with a tentative D call TRBD1 (6 bases). CDR1 is MNHEY and CDR2 is SMNVEV in the germline V gene (reference sequence). The CDR3 has 13 amino acids. V lost 10 bases to trimming and J lost 1 base, with 13 bases between them. CDR3 loop: CATSWGRNTEAFF. CDR3 bases: TGTGCCACCTCGTGGGGGCGGAACACTGAAGCTTTCTTT.

This chain joins TRBV5-4 and TRBJ2-1; 9 positions agree with TRBD2. Germline trimming cut 1 base from V and 4 bases from J; bases unmatched to any gene: 0. CDR3 length: 14 residues. Germline CDR1 SGHNT, CDR2 YYREEE (reference sequence). The CDR3 reads CASSLLAGYNEQFF. The CDR3 DNA reads TGTGCCAGCAGCTTGCTAGCGGGGTACAATGAGCAGTTCTTC.

In DNA form, the CDR3 reads TGTGCCAGCAGCTTAGGCCTAGAATACTACGAGCAGTACTTC. Its protein product is CASSLGLEYYEQYF. The V gene is TRBV7-2, the J gene TRBJ2-7, with D unresolved. This CDR3 contains 14 residues. From germline, CDR1 is SGHTA and CDR2 FQGNSA. V was trimmed by 1 base and J by 3 bases, leaving 10 bases between them.